This TCR beta chain is drawn from a study of cytomegalovirus exposure and HLA in healthy donors. Study summary: For the roughly 390 genotyped donors, more than 65% fell within the Caucasian-associated ancestry cluster.

PCR employed 60 Vbeta and 13 Jbeta primers. Assay used: immunoSEQ multiplex PCR; TCRdb lists only in-frame clones, some missing. The data contain some 150,000 clones, roughly 82% of them singletons. Findings and limits, study-wide: The majority of CMV-associated TCR beta chains were reported as apparently HLA-restricted in a later analysis.

This clone occurred a few times. Antigen: not known. The CDR3 runs to 14 residues. CDR1 is MNHEY and CDR2 is SVGAGI in the germline V gene. V gave up 0 bases and J gave up 7 bases; unmatched junction bases: 6. The receptor's source is a man aged 50 to 60 in good health and CMV-seropositive. Sequencing input: PBMCs. The V and J genes are TRBV6-5 and TRBJ2-7; 7 positions agree with TRBD2. CDR3 DNA sequence: TGTGCCAGCAGTTACTCGGGACTAACTATGGAGCAGTACTTC. Residues: CASSYSGLTMEQYF.